The TCR beta chain under discussion was sequenced for a study of OX40 agonist ivuxolimab in advanced cancers. At the level of the study: An agonistic anti-OX40 (CD134) antibody, ivuxolimab, was used to treat the patients.

Whole-study findings and limits: At 0.1 to 3.0 mg/kg, clonal expansion of CD4+ and CD8+ blood T cells had occurred by week 6.

In the case of this clone: What it binds is not known.

The CDR3 length is 17 residues. Germline values: CDR1 LGHNA, CDR2 YNFKEQ. V shed 1 base and J 7 bases; nucleotides not matched to a gene: 9. Generated by immunoSEQ multiplex PCR, the TCRdb table keeps only in-frame clones and is missing some. The sample shows roughly 79,000 clones, 80% to 95% of them seen only once. Baseline, cycle 4 day 1, and cycle 7 day 1 were the blood sampling points. The sequence derives from an adult with an advanced solid tumor such as melanoma, head and neck, liver or kidney cancer. The V call is TRBV4-2, the J call TRBJ2-1, with 11 bases aligning to TRBD2. Sequencing used CD4+ or CD8+ T cells sorted from blood, obtained in a trial of the OX40 agonist ivuxolimab. CDR3 protein: CASSQVLAGGPRNEQFF. Here the CDR3 DNA reads TGTGCCAGCAGCCAAGTTTTAGCGGGGGGGCCGAGGAATGAGCAGTTCTTC.